The following is a T cell receptor (beta chain) sequence with its context. CDR1 is GTSNPN and CDR2 is SVGIG in the germline V gene (reference sequence). The ends lost 0 bases at V and 5 bases at J; junction bases unmatched: 3. The CDR3 length is 14 residues. The data derive from a study of blood T cell repertoires in COVID-19. Seattle patient enrollment occurred during active infection, with longitudinal follow-up thereafter. In the authors' methods: Reference gene primer amplification gave nucleated cell count estimates. Measured with immunoSEQ multiplex PCR; TCRdb has only the in-frame clones, and not every one. The D gene and trimming were derived from the DNA, and the V and J assignments and clone size from that table. In the table there are 250,000 to 350,000 clones, around 85% of which are singletons.

The sample taken for sequencing was peripheral blood. V is TRBV30 and J is TRBJ1-5, with 8 bases aligning to TRBD1. This sequence was found in a human donor with COVID-19, enrolled during active disease. The donor label of this sample is uncertain. In nucleotides, the CDR3 is TGTGCCTGGAGTGTATCAGGGGGCGATCAGCCCCAGCATTTT. It translates to CAWSVSGGDQPQHF.